This TCR beta chain was captured by sequencing in a study of blood T cell repertoires in COVID-19. Whole-study context: COVID-19 samples collected from the United States, Italy and Spain covered acute and convalescent phases. T cells, B-cell-depleted T cells, or PBMCs provided the cDNA or gDNA that served as material.

This CDR3 has 18 residues. V gave up 1 base and J gave up 0 bases, with 17 bases separating them. The germline V gene encodes CDR1 MGHRA and CDR2 YSYEKL. Original processing notes: Amplification of reference gene primers provided the estimated nucleated cell counts. TCRdb keeps only in-frame clones here, not all; method: immunoSEQ multiplex PCR. V and J calls and clone size are those listed in that table; D and trimming were worked out from the DNA. Among roughly 170,000 clones listed, around 85% were seen once. Sequencing was performed on PBMCs or T cells enriched from blood (not recorded which). The gene calls are TRBV4-1 and TRBJ2-3; the D gene is possibly TRBD1 (5 bases). This receptor was taken from a woman aged 40 to 49 with acute COVID-19. The CDR3 DNA reads TGCGCCAGCAGCCAAGCCCTCAGGACACCCGGGAGCACAGATACGCAGTATTTT. Its protein is CASSQALRTPGSTDTQYF.